The 16 T cell receptor beta chains below all came from one sample that was sequenced in a study of blood T cell repertoires in COVID-19. Clones were sequenced by immunoSEQ multiplex PCR, and TCRdb holds only the in-frame ones, with some missing. Of approximately 170,000 clones in the sample, approximately 85% were seen once. The sample taken for sequencing was peripheral blood. The receptors here all came from an older man with COVID-19, enrolled during active disease.

The V gene is TRBV5-1, the J gene TRBJ1-1; 7 nucleotides line up with TRBD1. The CDR3 contains 15 residues. CDR1 is SGHRS and CDR2 is YFSETQ in the germline V gene. J lost 0 bases, V lost 4 bases, and 6 bases had no gene match. This chain's CDR3 is CASSPGQDLNTEAFF. As DNA, the CDR3 is TGCGCCAGCAGCCCCGGACAGGACCTGAACACTGAAGCTTTCTTT.

The chain has TRBV19 and TRBJ1-4; D unresolved. The CDR3 spans 14 residues. Trimming shortened V by 6 bases and J by 4 bases, and 12 bases separated the two germline ends. The germline V gene encodes CDR1 LNHDA and CDR2 SQIVND (reference sequence). CDR3 nucleotides: TGTGCCAGTAGACTGACCGGGGATAATGAAAAACTGTTTTTT. Translating gives CASRLTGDNEKLFF.

CDR3 loop: CASSGQGASGNQPQHF. Here the CDR3 DNA reads TGTGCCAGTAGCGGACAGGGGGCGAGCGGCAATCAGCCCCAGCATTTT. The rearrangement links TRBV19 to TRBJ1-5, with 11 bases identical to TRBD1. The CDR3 extends over 16 amino acids. V was clipped by 6 bases and J by 2 bases; unmatched bases: 6. From germline, CDR1 is LNHDA and CDR2 SQIVND (reference sequence).

The rearrangement links TRBV4-2 to TRBJ1-2, with 7 bases fitting TRBD1. CDR3 length equals 15 residues. From germline, CDR1 is LGHNA and CDR2 YNFKEQ. V was clipped by 1 base and J by 6 bases; unmatched bases: 8. The CDR3 sequence is CASSQVQGTENGYTF. CDR3 DNA: TGTGCCAGCAGCCAAGTTCAAGGGACAGAAAATGGCTACACCTTC.

There are a few counts of this clone. The V call is TRBV2, the J call TRBJ1-5; TRBD1 agrees at 7 bases. Trimming cost V 5 bases and J 2 bases; bases outside gene matches: 6. This CDR3 is 15 amino acids long. Per germline, CDR1 SNHLY and CDR2 FYNNEI. The CDR3 bases are TGTGCCAGCAGTCTCGACAGGGCGGGCAATCAGCCCCAGCATTTT. Translation gives CASSLDRAGNQPQHF.

J is TRBJ2-7 and V is TRBV28; 10 bases line up with TRBD1. V shed 5 bases and J 7 bases; nucleotides not matched to a gene: 23. The CDR3 has 19 amino acids. CDR1 is MDHEN and CDR2 is SYDVKM in the germline V gene. This CDR3 is CASSAGYRDRGSGYEEQYF. The CDR3 coding sequence is TGTGCCAGCAGTGCGGGTTACCGGGACAGGGGCTCCGGCTATGAAGAGCAGTACTTC. Full variable domain (missing parts from reference TRBV28 and TRBJ2-7): DVKVTQSSRYLVKRTGEKVFLECVQDMDHENMFWYRQDPGLGLRLIYFSYDVKMKEKGDIPEGYSVSREKKERFSLILESASTNQTSMYLCASSAGYRDRGSGYEEQYFGPGTRLTVT.

V and J are TRBV2 and TRBJ1-1, with D perhaps TRBD1 (5 bases). The V end was cut by 4 bases, the J end by 8 bases, with 17 bases between. Germline-derived CDR1 and CDR2 are SNHLY and FYNNEI. The CDR3 sequence is 14 residues long. This CDR3 reads CASSAAWGEGEAFF. In DNA form, the CDR3 reads TGTGCCAGCAGTGCCGCGTGGGGGGAAGGGGAAGCTTTCTTT.

Written as DNA, the CDR3 is TGTGCCAGCAGCTTAGCGGGGCGGAGCGGGTTTGAAAAACTGTTTTTT. It encodes CASSLAGRSGFEKLFF. The rearrangement joins TRBV7-2 to TRBJ1-4; D is possibly TRBD1 (5 bases). CDR3 size: 16 residues. Trimming removed 0 bases from V and 7 bases from J, with 15 bases in between. Looked up from germline, CDR1 is SGHTA and CDR2 is FQGNSA.

V usage is TRBV6-5 and J usage is TRBJ1-3; D uncertain. Trimming shortened V by 4 bases and J by 3 bases, and 13 bases separated the two germline ends. Germline V lookup: CDR1 MNHEY, CDR2 SVGAGI. The CDR3 is 15 residues long. This CDR3 is CASSSHTADGNTIYF. Written as DNA, the CDR3 is TGTGCCAGCAGTTCCCATACAGCGGATGGAAACACCATATATTTT.

The chain combines TRBV6-1 with TRBJ2-7; TRBD1 matches 10 bases. CDR3 length: 17 amino acids. Per the germline V gene, CDR1 is MNHNS and CDR2 is SASEGT. Losses at the gene ends were 4 bases for V and 6 bases for J; bases not matched to a gene: 15. In nucleotides, the CDR3 is TGTGCCAGCAGTGTTGACCACCGGGACAGGGGTGTTGGCGAGCAGTACTTC. It yields the protein CASSVDHRDRGVGEQYF.

This clone was counted between two and nine times. This chain links TRBV4-1 with TRBJ1-5; D remains unclear. The V and J ends lost 4 bases and 6 bases respectively, with 19 bases between them. The CDR3 spans 16 residues. Looked up from germline, CDR1 is MGHRA and CDR2 is YSYEKL. CDR3 in amino acids: CASSPIPGAKFQPQHF. CDR3 bases: TGCGCCAGCAGCCCCATCCCCGGTGCCAAATTTCAGCCCCAGCATTTT.

This CDR3 is CASSRQGLSGNTIYF. The CDR3 nucleotides read TGTGCCAGCAGTCGACAGGGTCTCTCTGGAAACACCATATATTTT. The J gene is TRBJ1-3, the V gene TRBV6-5, with 7 bases matching TRBD1. The germline V gene encodes CDR1 MNHEY and CDR2 SVGAGI. V shed 5 bases and J 0 bases; nucleotides not matched to a gene: 4. The CDR3 runs to 15 residues.

The V call is TRBV5-4, the J call TRBJ2-5; 10 bases are shared with TRBD1. The CDR3 is 14 amino acids. V lost 4 bases to trimming and J lost 4 bases; unmatched junction nucleotides: 4. CDR1 is SGHNT and CDR2 is YYREEE in the germline V gene (reference sequence). This CDR3 reads CASSQRTGGETQYF. The CDR3 region has the DNA TGTGCCAGCAGCCAACGGACAGGGGGAGAGACCCAGTACTTC.

The rearrangement links TRBV25-1 to TRBJ2-5, with TRBD1 identical over 10 bases. This CDR3 comprises 15 residues. Germline V gene lookup returns CDR1 MGHDK and CDR2 SYGVNS. J was trimmed by 3 bases and V by 3 bases; bases with no gene match: 4. CDR3 sequence (DNA): TGTGCCAGCAGTGACTGGGGGACAGGGGAAGAGACCCAGTACTTC. It is translated as CASSDWGTGEETQYF. Complete variable domain (other parts from reference TRBV25-1 and TRBJ2-5): EADIYQTPRYLVIGTGKKITLECSQTMGHDKMYWYQQDPGMELHLIHYSYGVNSTEKGDLSSESTVSRIRTEHFPLTLESARPSHTSQYLCASSDWGTGEETQYFGPGTRLLVL.

In this sample, this clone turned up a few times. This chain joins TRBV20-1 and TRBJ1-5; D perhaps matches TRBD1 (5 bases). The CDR3 loop spans 14 amino acids. Trimming cost V 6 bases and J 0 bases, with 12 bases left between them. Germline assignment: CDR1 DFQATT and CDR2 SNEGSKA (reference sequence). Here the CDR3 DNA reads TGCAGTGCCAGTAGGGGCCCTAGCAATCAGCCCCAGCATTTT. This gives the protein CSASRGPSNQPQHF.

The chain links TRBV28 to TRBJ2-2; 10 bases line up with TRBD1. The CDR3 extends over 16 amino acids. Germline CDR1 reads MDHEN; CDR2 reads SYDVKM. Trimming cost V 5 bases and J 9 bases; bases outside gene matches: 12. CDR3: CASSRGGTGDPRELFF. CDR3 sequence (DNA): TGTGCCAGCAGTCGAGGCGGGACAGGGGACCCCAGGGAGCTGTTTTTT.